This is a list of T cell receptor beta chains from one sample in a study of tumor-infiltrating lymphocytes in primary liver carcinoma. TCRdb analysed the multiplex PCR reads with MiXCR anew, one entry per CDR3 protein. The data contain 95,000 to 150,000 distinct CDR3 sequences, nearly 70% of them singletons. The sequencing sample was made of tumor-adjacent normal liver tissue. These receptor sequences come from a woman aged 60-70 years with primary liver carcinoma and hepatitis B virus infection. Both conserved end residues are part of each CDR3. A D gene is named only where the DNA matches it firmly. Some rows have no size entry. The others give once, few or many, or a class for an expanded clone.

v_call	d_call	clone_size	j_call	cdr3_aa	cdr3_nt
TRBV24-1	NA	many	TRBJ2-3	CATSDKRAGQDTQYF	TGTGCCACCAGTGATAAGAGGGCGGGTCAAGATACGCAGTATTTT
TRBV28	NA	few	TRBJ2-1	CASSPQTIAYNEQFF	TGTGCCAGCAGCCCTCAGACGATCGCCTACAATGAGCAGTTCTTC
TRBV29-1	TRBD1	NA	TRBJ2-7	CSVEEGDRWTYEQYF	TGCAGCGTTGAAGAGGGGGACAGGTGGACGTACGAACAGTACTTC
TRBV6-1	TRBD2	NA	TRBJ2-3	CAITMVSGVTDTQYF	TGTGCCATCACGATGGTTAGCGGGGTTACAGACACGCAGTATTTT
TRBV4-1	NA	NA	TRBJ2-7	CTSSQDNLNYGERYF	TGCACCAGCAGCCAAGATAACTTAAACTATGGCGAGCGGTACTTC
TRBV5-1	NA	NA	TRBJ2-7	CASSKTRISYKQYF	TGCGCCAGCAGCAAAACCAGGATCTCCTACAAGCAGTACTTC
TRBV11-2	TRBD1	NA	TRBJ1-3	CASTRTGLNTIYF	TGTGCCAGCACAAGGACAGGTCTGAACACCATATATTTT
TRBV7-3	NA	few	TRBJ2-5	CASSSTLQETQYF	TGTGCCAGCAGCTCCACGCTCCAAGAGACCCAGTACTTC
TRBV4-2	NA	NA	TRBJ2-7	CASSQDPTGSYEQYF	TGTGCCAGCAGCCAAGACCCTACAGGGTCCTACGAGCAATACTTC
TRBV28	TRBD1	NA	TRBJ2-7	CASSYTLGQVNYEQYF	TGTGCCAGTAGTTATACACTGGGACAGGTAAACTACGAGCAGTACTTC
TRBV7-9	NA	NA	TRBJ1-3	CASSNLFGSGDSGNTLYF	TGTGCCAGCAGCAACCTTTTCGGGTCAGGTGACTCTGGAAACACCTTATATTTT
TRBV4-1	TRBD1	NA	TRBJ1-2	CASSPLQGGYDYTF	TGCGCCAGCAGCCCTCTCCAGGGGGGCTATGACTACACCTTC
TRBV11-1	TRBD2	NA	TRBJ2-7	CAGSLEGLAGKVYEQYF	TGTGCCGGCAGCTTGGAAGGACTAGCGGGGAAGGTCTACGAGCAGTACTTC
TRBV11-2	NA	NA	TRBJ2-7	CASSYDGRTSGSEQYF	TGTGCCAGCAGCTACGATGGGAGGACCTCAGGAAGCGAGCAGTACTTC